The rows below give T cell receptor beta chains drawn from one sample of a study of T cells after yellow fever vaccination. TCRdb reprocessed the 5' RACE reads with MiXCR, giving one entry per CDR3 protein. This sample has about 360,000 distinct CDR3 sequences, with under 7.5% found just once. The starting material was PBMCs, obtained 5 days after the yellow fever booster vaccination. The receptors were sampled from a young man who received the YFV17D yellow fever vaccine. CDR3s include the opening cysteine and the closing phenylalanine or tryptophan. The D gene is left open where the match is weak. Not every row has a clone size; where given, it reads once, few, many or a size class.

-,TRBV10-2,TRBJ2-5,-,CASSESAGFKETQYF,TGCGCCAGCAGTGAGTCCGCAGGGTTTAAGGAGACCCAGTACTTC
-,TRBV18,TRBJ2-2,-,CASSPTEGTYTGELFF,TGTGCCAGCTCACCTACGGAAGGCACTTACACCGGGGAGCTGTTTTTT
few,TRBV13,TRBJ1-5,TRBD1,CASSLGQGAEPQHF,TGTGCCAGCAGCTTAGGACAGGGGGCTGAGCCCCAGCATTTT
many,TRBV5-8,TRBJ2-3,TRBD2,CASSLVSGIGTQYF,TGTGCCAGCAGCTTGGTGAGCGGGATTGGTACGCAGTATTTT
many,TRBV29-1,TRBJ2-2,-,CSVGMGQVGELFF,TGCAGCGTTGGAATGGGGCAGGTCGGGGAGCTGTTTTTT
-,TRBV5-4,TRBJ2-2,-,CASSPFAGSNTGELFF,TGTGCCAGCAGCCCTTTTGCGGGATCGAACACCGGGGAGCTGTTTTTT
few,TRBV10-3,TRBJ2-7,-,CAISESLGRGSYEQYF,TGTGCCATCAGTGAGTCTCTGGGTCGAGGCTCCTACGAGCAGTACTTC
many,TRBV5-4,TRBJ2-3,-,CASSLLRDPNTDTQYF,TGTGCCAGCAGCTTGCTCCGGGATCCCAACACAGATACGCAGTATTTT
few,TRBV20-1,TRBJ2-7,-,CSAAGSSYEQYF,TGCAGTGCTGCAGGGAGCTCCTACGAGCAGTACTTC
-,TRBV11-2,TRBJ2-3,-,CASSLGPLARDTQYF,TGTGCCAGCAGCTTAGGTCCTCTAGCGCGAGATACGCAGTATTTT